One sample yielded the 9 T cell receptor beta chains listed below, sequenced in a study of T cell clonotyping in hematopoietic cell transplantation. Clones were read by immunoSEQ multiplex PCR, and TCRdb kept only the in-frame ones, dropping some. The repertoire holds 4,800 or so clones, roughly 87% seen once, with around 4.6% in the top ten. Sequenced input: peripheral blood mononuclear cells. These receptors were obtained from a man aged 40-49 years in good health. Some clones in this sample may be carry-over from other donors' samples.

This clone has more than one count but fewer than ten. DNA of the CDR3: TGTGCCATCAGTGTTAGGGGGAACACTGAAGCTTTCTTT. Translating it yields CAISVRGNTEAFF. The rearrangement uses TRBV10-3 and TRBJ1-1; possibly TRBD1 for D (5 bases). Trimming took off 4 bases at V and 1 base at J, with 7 bases between the two ends. CDR3 length: 13 amino acids. Germline V CDR1 and CDR2: ENHRY, SYGVKD.

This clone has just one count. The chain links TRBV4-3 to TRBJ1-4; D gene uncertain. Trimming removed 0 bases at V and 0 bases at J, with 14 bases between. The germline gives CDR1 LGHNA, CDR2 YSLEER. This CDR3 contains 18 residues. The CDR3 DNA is TGCGCCAGCAGCCAAGATTGGGAGGGAACACCAACTAATGAAAAACTGTTTTTT. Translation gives CASSQDWEGTPTNEKLFF.

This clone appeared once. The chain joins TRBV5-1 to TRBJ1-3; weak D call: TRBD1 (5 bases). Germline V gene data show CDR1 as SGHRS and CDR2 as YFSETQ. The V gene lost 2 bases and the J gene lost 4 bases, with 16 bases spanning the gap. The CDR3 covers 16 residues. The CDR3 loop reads CASSFLDSREGNTIYF. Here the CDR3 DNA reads TGCGCCAGCAGCTTTTTAGACAGCAGAGAGGGAAACACCATATATTTT.

CDR3 nucleotide sequence: TGTGCCAGCAGCTTAGTCGCAGGGGTAGGGAACACTGAAGCTTTCTTT. Its protein is CASSLVAGVGNTEAFF. The chain joins TRBV7-2 to TRBJ1-1; a possible D gene is TRBD1 (6 bases). The CDR3 covers 16 residues. V lost 1 base, J lost 1 base, and 13 bases lay in between. Germline CDR1 reads SGHTA; CDR2 reads FQGNSA.

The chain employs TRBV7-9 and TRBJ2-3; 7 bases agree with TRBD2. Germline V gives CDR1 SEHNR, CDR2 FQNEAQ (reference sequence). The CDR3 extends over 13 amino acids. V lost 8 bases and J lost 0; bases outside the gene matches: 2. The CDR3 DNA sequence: TGTGCCAGCTGTAGCGGGAGCACAGATACGCAGTATTTT. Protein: CASCSGSTDTQYF. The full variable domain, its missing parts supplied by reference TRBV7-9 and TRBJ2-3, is DTGVSQNPRHKITKRGQNVTFRCDPISEHNRLYWYRQTLGQGPEFLTYFQNEAQLEKSRLLSDRFSAERPKGSFSTLEIQRTEQGDSAMYLCASCSGSTDTQYFGPGTRLTVL.

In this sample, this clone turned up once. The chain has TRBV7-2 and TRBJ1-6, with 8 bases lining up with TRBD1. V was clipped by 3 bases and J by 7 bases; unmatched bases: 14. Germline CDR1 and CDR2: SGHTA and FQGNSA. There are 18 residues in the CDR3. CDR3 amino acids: CASSLGLLTGTGNSPLHF. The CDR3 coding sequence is TGTGCCAGCAGCTTGGGATTATTAACCGGGACAGGAAATTCACCCCTCCACTTT.

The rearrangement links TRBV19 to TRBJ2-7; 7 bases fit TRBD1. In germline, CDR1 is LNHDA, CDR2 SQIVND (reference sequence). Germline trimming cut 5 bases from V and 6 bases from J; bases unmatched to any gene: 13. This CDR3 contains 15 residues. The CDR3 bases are TGTGCCAGTAGTCCTCGGACAGGCCTGGTGGGCGAGCAGTACTTC. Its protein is CASSPRTGLVGEQYF.

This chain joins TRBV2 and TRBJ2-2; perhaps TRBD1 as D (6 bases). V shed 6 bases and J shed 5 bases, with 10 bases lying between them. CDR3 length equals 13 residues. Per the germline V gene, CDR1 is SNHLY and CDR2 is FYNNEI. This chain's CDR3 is CASRDSKTGELFF. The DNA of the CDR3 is TGTGCCAGCAGGGACAGTAAAACCGGGGAGCTGTTTTTT.

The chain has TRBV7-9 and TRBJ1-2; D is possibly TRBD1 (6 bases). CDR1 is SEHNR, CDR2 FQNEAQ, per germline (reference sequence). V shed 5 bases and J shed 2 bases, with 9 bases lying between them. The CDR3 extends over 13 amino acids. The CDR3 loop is CASSQDSNYGYTF. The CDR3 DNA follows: TGTGCCAGCAGCCAGGACAGCAACTATGGCTACACCTTC.